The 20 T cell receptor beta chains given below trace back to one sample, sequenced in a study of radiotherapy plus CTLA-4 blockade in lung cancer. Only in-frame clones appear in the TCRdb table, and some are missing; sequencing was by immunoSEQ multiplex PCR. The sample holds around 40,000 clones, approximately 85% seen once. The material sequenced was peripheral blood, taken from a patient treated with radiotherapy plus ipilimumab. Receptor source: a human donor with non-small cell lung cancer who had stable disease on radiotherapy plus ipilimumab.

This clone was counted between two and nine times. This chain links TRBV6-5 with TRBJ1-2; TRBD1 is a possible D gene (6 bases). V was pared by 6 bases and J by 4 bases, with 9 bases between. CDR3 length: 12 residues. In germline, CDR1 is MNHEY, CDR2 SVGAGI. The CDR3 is CASRGGPYGYTF. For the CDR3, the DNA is TGTGCCAGCAGAGGGGGACCCTATGGCTACACCTTC.

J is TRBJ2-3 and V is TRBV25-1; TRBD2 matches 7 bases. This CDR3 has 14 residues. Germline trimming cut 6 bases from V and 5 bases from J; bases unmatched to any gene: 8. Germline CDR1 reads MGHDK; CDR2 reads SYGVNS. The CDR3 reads CASREGREIDTQYF. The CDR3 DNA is TGTGCCAGCAGGGAGGGGCGGGAGATAGATACGCAGTATTTT.

The CDR3 loop is CASKWGGQGALEAFF. Written as DNA, the CDR3 is TGTGCCAGCAAGTGGGGGGGACAGGGGGCATTAGAAGCTTTCTTT. The rearrangement uses TRBV2 and TRBJ1-1, with 12 bases identical to TRBD1. V lost 7 bases, J lost 8 bases, and 11 bases stayed unmatched. This CDR3 region has 15 residues. Germline V gives CDR1 SNHLY, CDR2 FYNNEI. Based on the CDR3 plus reference TRBV2 and TRBJ1-1, the full variable domain is EPEVTQTPSHQVTQMGQEVILRCVPISNHLYFYWYRQILGQKVEFLVSFYNNEISEKSEIFDDQFSVERPDGSNFTLKIRSTKLEDSAMYFCASKWGGQGALEAFFGQGTRLTVV.

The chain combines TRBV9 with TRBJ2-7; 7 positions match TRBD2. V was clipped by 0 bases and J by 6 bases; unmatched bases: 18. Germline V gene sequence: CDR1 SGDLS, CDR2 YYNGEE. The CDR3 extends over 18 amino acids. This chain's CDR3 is CASSVGSGDGSLRSEQYF. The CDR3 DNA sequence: TGTGCCAGCAGCGTAGGCAGCGGGGACGGGAGTCTTAGAAGCGAGCAGTACTTC.

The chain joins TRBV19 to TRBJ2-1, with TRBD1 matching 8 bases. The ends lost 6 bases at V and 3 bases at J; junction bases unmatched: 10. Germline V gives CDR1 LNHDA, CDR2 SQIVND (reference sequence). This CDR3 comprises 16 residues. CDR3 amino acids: CASRPTRGRVYNEQFF. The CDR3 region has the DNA TGTGCCAGTAGGCCAACCAGGGGGCGTGTCTACAATGAGCAGTTCTTC.

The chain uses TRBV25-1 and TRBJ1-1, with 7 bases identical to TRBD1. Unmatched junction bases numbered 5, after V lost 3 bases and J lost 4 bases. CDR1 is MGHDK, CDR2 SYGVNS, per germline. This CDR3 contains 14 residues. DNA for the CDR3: TGTGCCAGCAGTGAGGGCAGGGGGTTCACTGAAGCTTTCTTT. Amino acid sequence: CASSEGRGFTEAFF.

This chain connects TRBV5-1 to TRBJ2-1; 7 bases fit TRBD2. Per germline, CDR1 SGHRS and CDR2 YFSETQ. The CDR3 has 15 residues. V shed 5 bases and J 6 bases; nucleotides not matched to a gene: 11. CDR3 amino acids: CASRMSGMNANEQFF. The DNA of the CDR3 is TGCGCCAGCAGGATGAGCGGGATGAACGCCAATGAGCAGTTCTTC. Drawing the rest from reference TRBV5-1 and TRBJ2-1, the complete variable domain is KAGVTQTPRYLIKTRGQQVTLSCSPISGHRSVSWYQQTPGQGLQFLFEYFSETQRNKGNFPGRFSGRQFSNSRSEMNVSTLELGDSALYLCASRMSGMNANEQFFGPGTRLTVL.

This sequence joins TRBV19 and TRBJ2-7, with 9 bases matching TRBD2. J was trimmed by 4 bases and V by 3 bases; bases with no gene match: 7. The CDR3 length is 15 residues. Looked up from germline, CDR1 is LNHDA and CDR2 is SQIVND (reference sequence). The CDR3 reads CASSISSSGRYEQYF. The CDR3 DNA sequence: TGTGCCAGTAGTATCTCAAGTAGCGGGAGATACGAGCAGTACTTC.

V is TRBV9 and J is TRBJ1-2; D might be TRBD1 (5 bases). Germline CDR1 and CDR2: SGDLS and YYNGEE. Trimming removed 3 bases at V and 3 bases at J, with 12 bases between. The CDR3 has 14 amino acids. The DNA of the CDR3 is TGTGCCAGCAGCGCTCAGGGATCTGACTATGGCTACACCTTC. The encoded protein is CASSAQGSDYGYTF.

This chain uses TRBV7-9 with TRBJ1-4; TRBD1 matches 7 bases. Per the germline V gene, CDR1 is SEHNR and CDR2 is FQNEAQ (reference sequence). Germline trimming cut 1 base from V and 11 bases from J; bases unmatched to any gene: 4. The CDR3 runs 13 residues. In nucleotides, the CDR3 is TGTGCCAGCAGCTTAGTCGAGGGGGCGAAACTGTTTTTT. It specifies CASSLVEGAKLFF.

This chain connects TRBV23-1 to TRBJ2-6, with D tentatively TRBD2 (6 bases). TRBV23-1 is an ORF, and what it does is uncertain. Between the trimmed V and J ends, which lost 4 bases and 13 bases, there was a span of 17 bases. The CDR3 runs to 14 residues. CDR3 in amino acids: CASSPSTGDEVLTF. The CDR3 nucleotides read TGCGCCAGCAGTCCCTCGACGGGGGACGAGGTCCTGACTTTC.

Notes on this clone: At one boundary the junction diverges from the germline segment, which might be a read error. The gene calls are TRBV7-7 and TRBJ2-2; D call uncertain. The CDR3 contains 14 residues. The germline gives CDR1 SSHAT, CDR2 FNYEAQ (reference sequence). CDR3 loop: CASSFRTNTGELFF. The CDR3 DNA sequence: TGTGCTAGCAGCTTCCGTACGAACACCGGGGAGCTGTTTTTT.

CDR3 region: CASSRGQGRDGYTF. The CDR3 bases are TGTGCCAGCAGCCGAGGACAGGGTAGGGATGGCTACACCTTC. The chain carries TRBV28 and TRBJ1-2, with 8 positions matching TRBD1. Germline V lookup: CDR1 MDHEN, CDR2 SYDVKM. This CDR3 comprises 14 residues. J gave up 6 bases and V 6 bases, and 9 bases lay outside the gene matches.

This CDR3 reads CASSLGTSGYEQYF. The DNA of the CDR3 is TGCGCCAGCAGCTTGGGGACTAGCGGCTACGAGCAGTACTTC. The V call is TRBV5-1, the J call TRBJ2-7, with 10 bases matching TRBD2. CDR1 is SGHRS and CDR2 is YFSETQ in the germline V gene. The CDR3 is 14 residues long. The V and J ends lost 0 bases and 3 bases, in that order; junction bases with no gene match: 0.

CDR3: CASCETTNEKLFF. The CDR3 nucleotides are TGTGCCAGTTGTGAGACAACTAATGAAAAACTGTTTTTT. The V and J genes are TRBV19 and TRBJ1-4; D gene uncertain. Trimming took 8 bases from V and 0 from J, leaving 7 bases between them. The CDR3 spans 13 residues. Germline CDR1 reads LNHDA; CDR2 reads SQIVND (reference sequence).

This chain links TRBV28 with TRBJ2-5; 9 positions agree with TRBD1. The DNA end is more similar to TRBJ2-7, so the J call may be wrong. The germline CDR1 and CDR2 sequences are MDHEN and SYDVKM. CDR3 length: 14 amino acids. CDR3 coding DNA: TGTGCCAGCAGTCGGACAGGGGTTATATACGAGCAGTACTTC. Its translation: CASSRTGVIYEQYF.

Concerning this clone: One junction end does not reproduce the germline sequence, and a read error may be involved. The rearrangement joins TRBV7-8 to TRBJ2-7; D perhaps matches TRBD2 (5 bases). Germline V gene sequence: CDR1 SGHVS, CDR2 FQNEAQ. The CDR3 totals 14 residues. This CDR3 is CASSLALGSYGQYF. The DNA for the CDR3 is TGTGCCAGCAGCTTAGCCTTGGGGAGCTACGGGCAGTACTTC.

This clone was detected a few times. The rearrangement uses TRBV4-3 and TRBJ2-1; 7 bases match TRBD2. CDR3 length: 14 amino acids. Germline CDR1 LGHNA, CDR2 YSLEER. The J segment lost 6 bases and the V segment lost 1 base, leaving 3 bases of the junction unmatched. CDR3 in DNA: TGCGCCAGCAGCCAAGCCTCTAGCGGCAATGAGCAGTTCTTC. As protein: CASSQASSGNEQFF.

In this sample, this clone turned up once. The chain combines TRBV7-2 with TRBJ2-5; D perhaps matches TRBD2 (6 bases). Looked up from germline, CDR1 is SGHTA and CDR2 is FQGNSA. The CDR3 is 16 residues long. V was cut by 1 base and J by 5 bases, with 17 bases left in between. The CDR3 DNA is TGTGCCAGCAGCTTAGGGGGGGTCGCGTATGGGGAGACCCAGTACTTC. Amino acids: CASSLGGVAYGETQYF.

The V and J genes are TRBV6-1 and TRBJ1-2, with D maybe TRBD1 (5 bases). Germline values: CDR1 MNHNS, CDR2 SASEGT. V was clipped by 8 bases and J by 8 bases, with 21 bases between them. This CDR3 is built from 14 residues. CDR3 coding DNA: TGTGCCAGCGGCCCGGGACGGGAGGCATTCGGCTACACCTTC. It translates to CASGPGREAFGYTF.